Presented here are 18 T cell receptor beta chains from one specimen sequenced in a study of beta chain features in type 1 diabetes. Overall study results and limits: Among all four CD4+ subsets, Type 1 diabetes patients had TCRB CDR3s that were moderately but significantly shorter.

For these receptors, no antigen is known. Investigators reverse transcribed all isolated RNA, so they sequenced expressed TCRB transcripts. TCRdb keeps only in-frame clones here, not all; method: immunoSEQ multiplex PCR. The table lists roughly 300,000 clones, 13% to 15% of them singletons. Sequencing was performed on naive CD4+ T cells from blood. The receptors come from a man aged 30-40 years with type 1 diabetes.

The J gene is TRBJ2-7, the V gene TRBV5-6, with D possibly matching TRBD1 (6 bases). The CDR3 covers 14 residues. Trimming took off 1 base at V and 1 base at J, with 9 bases between the two ends. Germline V gene sequence: CDR1 SGHDT, CDR2 YYEEEE. Written as DNA, the CDR3 is TGTGCCAGCAGCTTGACAGGGAAGTCCTACGAGCAGTACTTC. Translation gives CASSLTGKSYEQYF.

The V gene is TRBV4-2, the J gene TRBJ2-1, with a weak D call TRBD2 (6 bases). Trimming left V 2 bases short and J 15 bases short, with 20 bases between. Germline assignment: CDR1 LGHNA and CDR2 YNFKEQ. The CDR3 contains 14 residues. The CDR3 DNA is TGTGCCAGCAGCCAAATCGGAGCGGGCACCCAGCCGTTCTTC. Its protein is CASSQIGAGTQPFF.

Only a few counts were recorded for this clone. The chain uses TRBV9 and TRBJ2-1; perhaps TRBD1 as D (7 bases). The V gene's germline CDR1 is SGDLS and CDR2 YYNGEE. V was trimmed by 3 bases and J by 4 bases, leaving 14 bases between them. This CDR3 has 15 amino acids. The CDR3 is CASSAAGTAYNEQFF. CDR3 nucleotides: TGTGCCAGCAGCGCGGCGGGGACAGCATACAATGAGCAGTTCTTC.

The J gene is TRBJ2-7, the V gene TRBV4-3, with TRBD1 matching 10 bases. In germline, CDR1 is LGHNA, CDR2 YSLEER. V was pared by 0 bases and J by 6 bases, with 11 bases of the junction left unmatched. This CDR3 spans 17 amino acids. CDR3 sequence: CASSQDLRDRGFGEQYF. The CDR3 region has the DNA TGCGCCAGCAGCCAAGATCTCAGGGACAGGGGTTTTGGCGAGCAGTACTTC.

This clone was recorded a few times. V and J are TRBV5-4 and TRBJ2-5, with 15 positions matching TRBD2. J lost 5 bases, V lost 3 bases, and 8 bases had no gene match. This CDR3 contains 17 residues. CDR1 and CDR2 (germline): SGHNT, YYREEE (reference sequence). The CDR3 loop is CASSSRRTSGRDETQYF. CDR3 coding DNA: TGTGCCAGCAGCTCACGGCGGACTAGCGGGAGGGATGAGACCCAGTACTTC.

The rearrangement joins TRBV20-1 to TRBJ1-4; maybe TRBD1 (6 bases). CDR1 DFQATT and CDR2 SNEGSKA come from the germline V gene (reference sequence). The CDR3 sequence is 11 residues long. CDR3 amino acids: CTAGAGEKLFF. DNA for the CDR3: TGCACCGCGGGGGCGGGTGAAAAACTGTTTTTT.

This clone occurred a few times. The rearrangement links TRBV9 to TRBJ1-3, with D hard to call. Germline assignment: CDR1 SGDLS and CDR2 YYNGEE. The ends were cut back, 4 bases at V and 0 bases at J, with 11 bases in the middle. The CDR3 runs to 15 residues. The chain's CDR3 is CASSPYHTSGNTIYF. The CDR3, as DNA: TGTGCCAGCAGCCCGTATCACACCTCTGGAAACACCATATATTTT.

This clone was observed a handful of times. The chain combines TRBV5-1 with TRBJ1-2, with D perhaps matching TRBD1 (5 bases). Germline values: CDR1 SGHRS, CDR2 YFSETQ. The CDR3 runs 12 residues. V lost 0 bases and J 12 bases, leaving 12 bases between the germline ends. The CDR3 loop is CASSLVAGHNTF. CDR3 nucleotide sequence: TGCGCCAGCAGCTTGGTCGCAGGGCACAACACCTTC.

This rearrangement joins TRBV19 to TRBJ2-6; possible D gene TRBD2, 5 bases. The CDR3 is made up of 16 amino acids. Germline V gene sequence: CDR1 LNHDA, CDR2 SQIVND (reference sequence). V was cut by 4 bases and J by 0 bases, with 10 bases left in between. The CDR3 here is CASSTGTASGANVLTF. In DNA form, the CDR3 reads TGTGCCAGTAGTACGGGAACCGCCTCTGGGGCCAACGTCCTGACTTTC.

Only a few counts were recorded for this clone. The chain carries TRBV4-2 and TRBJ2-7; 7 bases agree with TRBD2. The CDR3 consists of 14 residues. CDR1 is LGHNA and CDR2 is YNFKEQ in the germline V gene. V lost 3 bases and J lost 0; bases outside the gene matches: 2. CDR3 DNA: TGTGCCAGCAGCCATGGGACTAACTCCTACGAGCAGTACTTC. It encodes CASSHGTNSYEQYF.

This clone was counted a few times. The rearrangement joins TRBV5-1 to TRBJ1-2, with D possibly matching TRBD1 (5 bases). The CDR3 contains 15 residues. CDR1 and CDR2 (germline): SGHRS, YFSETQ. V was cut by 1 base and J by 4 bases, with 14 bases left in between. CDR3 region: CASSLTGALSYGYTF. The CDR3, as DNA: TGCGCCAGCAGCTTGACTGGGGCGCTTAGCTATGGCTACACCTTC.

V gene TRBV2 combines with J gene TRBJ2-6; 10 nucleotides align to TRBD1. Per germline, CDR1 SNHLY and CDR2 FYNNEI. V was clipped by 11 bases and J by 0 bases; unmatched bases: 7. The CDR3 runs to 16 residues. The CDR3 here is CAGRDRGYSGANVLTF. The DNA for the CDR3 is TGTGCCGGCCGGGACAGGGGTTACTCTGGGGCCAACGTCCTGACTTTC.

This clone was found a few times. The chain uses TRBV5-1 and TRBJ1-2; TRBD1 matches at 7 bases. The V and J ends lost 4 bases and 4 bases, in that order; junction bases with no gene match: 10. The CDR3 is made up of 15 amino acids. Germline V gene sequence: CDR1 SGHRS, CDR2 YFSETQ. The CDR3 loop is CASSHGNTGAYGYTF. CDR3 coding DNA: TGCGCCAGCAGCCACGGAAACACAGGGGCCTATGGCTACACCTTC.

V usage is TRBV19 and J usage is TRBJ2-7, with D possibly being TRBD2 (6 bases). Germline CDR1 LNHDA, CDR2 SQIVND (reference sequence). This CDR3 has 14 residues. V shed 3 bases and J shed 9 bases, with 18 bases lying between them. The CDR3 DNA is TGTGCCAGTAGTATGAGGGGACTCTTCATGCGGCAGTACTTC. It yields the protein CASSMRGLFMRQYF.

The chain recombines TRBV29-1 with TRBJ2-7, with D maybe TRBD2 (6 bases). With 6 bases removed from V and 2 bases from J, the gap between germline ends came to 14 bases. Germline V CDR1 and CDR2: SQVTM, ANQGSEA. This CDR3 has 13 amino acids. CDR3 sequence (DNA): TGCAGCGTAGGACTGCGCGGGACCTACGAGCAGTACTTC. Its protein is CSVGLRGTYEQYF.

V is TRBV7-8 and J is TRBJ2-7, with 11 bases that match TRBD2. CDR3 size: 17 residues. CDR1 is SGHVS and CDR2 is FQNEAQ in the germline V gene. V dropped 6 bases and J dropped 3; count of bases not matched to a gene: 13. The CDR3 protein is CASRGTGRLAGYYEQYF. The CDR3 nucleotides read TGTGCCAGCAGGGGGACCGGGAGACTAGCGGGATACTACGAGCAGTACTTC.

There are a few counts of this clone. This rearrangement joins TRBV2 to TRBJ1-5; unclear D gene. This CDR3 spans 15 amino acids. The ends were cut back, 5 bases at V and 7 bases at J, with 18 bases in the middle. Germline CDR1 SNHLY, CDR2 FYNNEI. The DNA for the CDR3 is TGTGCCAGCAGTCCCTCGATCAACCCGGGACAGCCCCAGCATTTT. Translated: CASSPSINPGQPQHF.

CDR3 coding DNA: TGTGCCAGCAGCTTAGTGACCGGGGGCTCCTACGAGCAGTACTTC. This translates into CASSLVTGGSYEQYF. The V gene is TRBV11-2, the J gene TRBJ2-7, with D possibly being TRBD2 (6 bases). CDR3 length equals 15 residues. Trimming left V 1 base short and J 0 bases short, with 10 bases between. CDR1 is SGHAT, CDR2 FQNNGV, per germline.